A single sample gave rise to the 12 T cell receptor beta chains below, sequenced in a study of T cell responses to AZD1222 COVID-19 vaccine. The repertoire was sequenced with immunoSEQ multiplex PCR; TCRdb's copy has only in-frame clones and lacks some. The sample has about 120,000 clones; around 90% are singletons. This specimen consisted of peripheral blood, obtained 28 days after the second AZD1222 dose. Every receptor here comes from an adult who received the AZD1222 COVID-19 vaccine.

V and J are TRBV18 and TRBJ1-2; 10 nucleotides match TRBD1. CDR1 is KGHSH and CDR2 is LQKENI in the germline V gene. With V trimmed by 5 bases and J by 4 bases, 10 bases remained unmatched. The CDR3 contains 16 residues. The CDR3 loop reads CASSTKTGGDSYGYTF. In DNA form, the CDR3 reads TGTGCCAGCTCAACAAAGACAGGGGGCGATAGCTATGGCTACACCTTC.

This clone occurred a few times. This chain links TRBV2 with TRBJ2-7, with D unclear. The CDR3 covers 15 residues. Germline V CDR1 and CDR2: SNHLY, FYNNEI. Trimming removed 3 bases from V and 3 bases from J, with 15 bases in between. CDR3 amino acids: CASSDLIASNYEQYF. CDR3 nucleotides: TGTGCCAGCAGTGACCTCATCGCGAGCAACTACGAGCAGTACTTC.

The V gene is TRBV6-5, the J gene TRBJ2-1; 13 bases are shared with TRBD2. The germline V gene encodes CDR1 MNHEY and CDR2 SVGAGI. This CDR3 spans 14 amino acids. The J segment lost 7 bases and the V segment lost 10 bases, leaving 7 bases of the junction unmatched. In nucleotides, the CDR3 is TGTGCCAACCTACTAGCGGGGGGGCCGAATGAGCAGTTCTTC. Amino acids: CANLLAGGPNEQFF.

The chain employs TRBV18 and TRBJ1-3; D call uncertain. The CDR3 runs 17 residues. Trimming pared 1 base from V and 0 bases from J, leaving 13 bases between. Germline V gives CDR1 KGHSH, CDR2 LQKENI. DNA for the CDR3: TGTGCCAGCTCACCACTGACAACTGCCGACTCTGGAAACACCATATATTTT. Protein product: CASSPLTTADSGNTIYF.

J is TRBJ1-2 and V is TRBV3-1 (or the pseudogene TRBV3-2), with D unresolved. Looked up from germline, CDR1 is LGHDT and CDR2 is YNNKEL (reference sequence). Trimming shortened V by 6 bases and J by 0 bases, and 14 bases separated the two germline ends. The CDR3 has 15 residues. CDR3 in amino acids: CASSREVRANYGYTF. The CDR3 nucleotides are TGTGCCAGCAGTCGTGAGGTTAGGGCTAACTATGGCTACACCTTC.

This clone was found a few times. The chain couples TRBV19 to TRBJ2-7; D remains unclear. V gave up 2 bases and J gave up 5 bases, with 10 bases separating them. CDR3 size: 13 residues. CDR1 and CDR2 (germline): LNHDA, SQIVND (reference sequence). This CDR3 is CASSIRAGNEQYF. The CDR3 DNA reads TGTGCCAGTAGTATAAGGGCAGGCAACGAGCAGTACTTC. Based on the CDR3 plus reference TRBV19 and TRBJ2-7, the full variable domain is DGGITQSPKYLFRKEGQNVTLSCEQNLNHDAMYWYRQDPGQGLRLIYYSQIVNDFQKGDIAEGYSVSREKKESFPLTVTSAQKNPTAFYLCASSIRAGNEQYFGPGTRLTVT.

This clone has just one count. The genes are TRBV7-9 and TRBJ1-4; D not resolved. Trimming stripped 8 bases from V and 1 base from J, with 11 bases between. The CDR3 runs 14 residues. CDR1 is SEHNR, CDR2 FQNEAQ, per germline (reference sequence). For the CDR3, the DNA is TGTGCCAGCGGGAGGACGGGAACTAATGAAAAACTGTTTTTT. Translating gives CASGRTGTNEKLFF.

The chain combines TRBV9 with TRBJ2-1, with D perhaps assigned TRBD1 or TRBD2 (5 bases each). CDR3 length equals 18 residues. Trimming took 4 bases from V and 5 from J, leaving 25 bases between them. Germline V gene data show CDR1 as SGDLS and CDR2 as YYNGEE. The DNA of the CDR3 is TGTGCCAGCAGCCTAGCCCCCACACGAGGGGCCTTCCACAATGAGCAGTTCTTC. It encodes CASSLAPTRGAFHNEQFF.

The chain recombines TRBV13 with TRBJ2-1, with D perhaps given as TRBD1 or TRBD2 (6 bases each). In germline, CDR1 is PRHDT, CDR2 FYEKMQ (reference sequence). CDR3 length: 16 amino acids. The V end lost 4 bases, the J end lost 4 bases, and 17 bases lay between the germline ends. The CDR3 reads CASSSRETGGYNEQFF. CDR3 nucleotide sequence: TGTGCCAGCAGCTCTCGGGAGACAGGAGGATACAATGAGCAGTTCTTC.

In the case of this clone: One end of the junction varies from germline; a read error may be responsible. The chain employs TRBV7-7 and TRBJ2-5; D perhaps matches TRBD1 (7 bases). The CDR3 is 15 amino acids. CDR1 and CDR2 (germline): SSHAT, FNYEAQ (reference sequence). DNA of the CDR3: TGTGCTAGCACCCCATTCCCGACAGGGAGGGAGACCCAGTACTTC. As protein: CASTPFPTGRETQYF. The full variable domain, with the rest looked up from reference TRBV7-7 and TRBJ2-5, is GAGVSQSPRYKVTKRGQDVTLRCDPISSHATLYWYQQALGQGPEFLTYFNYEAQPDKSGLPSDRFSAERPEGSISTLTIQRTEQRDSAMYRCASTPFPTGRETQYFGPGTRLLVL.

This clone was seen a handful of times. The chain carries TRBV24-1 and TRBJ2-1; 11 bases fit TRBD2. CDR1 and CDR2 from the germline V gene are KGHDR and SFDVKD. This CDR3 comprises 16 residues. V lost 1 base and J lost 7; bases outside the gene matches: 5. CDR3 coding DNA: TGTGCCACCAGTGATTTTACTAGCGGGGGTTCTAATGAGCAGTTCTTC. It translates to CATSDFTSGGSNEQFF.

The J gene is TRBJ2-7, the V gene TRBV19; TRBD2 matches at 7 bases. CDR3 length: 15 amino acids. The J segment lost 7 bases and the V segment lost 9 bases, leaving 18 bases of the junction unmatched. Germline V gives CDR1 LNHDA, CDR2 SQIVND (reference sequence). The CDR3 nucleotides read TGTGCCAGGAGGGGACTACTGGCTTCGTCGAGGGAGCAGTACTTC. Translated, it gives CARRGLLASSREQYF.